These 25 T cell receptor beta chains originate from one sample sequenced in a study of blood T cell repertoires in COVID-19 (TCRdb year 2020). Receptors were amplified or captured by the immunoSEQ multiplex PCR assay. Entries here come from immuneACCESS through TCRdb and include only in-frame sequences with V and J called. Some clones fail to appear in such tables; in the studies checked, an unresolved V gene covers under half of the shortfall, and the cause of the remainder is unknown. The sample profile shows roughly 130,000 clones; about nine tenths of them were found once. The ten largest clones represent around 4.7% of the sample. Sequencing was carried out using peripheral blood. The receptors stem from a middle-aged man with acute or convalescent COVID-19.

This clone appeared once. The chain couples TRBV18 to TRBJ2-6; TRBD1 matches 9 bases. After removal of 4 bases from V and 0 bases from J, the junction contained 10 bases not matched to a gene. The CDR3 has 19 amino acids. Per the germline V gene, CDR1 is KGHSH and CDR2 is LQKENI. In DNA form, the CDR3 reads TGTGCCAGCTCACTCAAGGGACAGGGAGGTTTCTCTGGGGCCAACGTCCTGACTTTC. It encodes CASSLKGQGGFSGANVLTF. Together with reference TRBV18 and TRBJ2-6, the CDR3 gives the full variable domain: NAGVMQNPRHLVRRRGQEARLRCSPMKGHSHVYWYRQLPEEGLKFMVYLQKENIIDESGMPKERFSAEFPKEGPSILRIQQVVRGDSAAYFCASSLKGQGGFSGANVLTFGAGSRLTVL.

The gene calls are TRBV4-1 and TRBJ1-6; a weak D match, TRBD1 (6 bases). V was shortened by 4 bases and J by 5 bases, with 15 bases between the two germline ends. CDR1 and CDR2 from the germline V gene are MGHRA and YSYEKL. This CDR3 has 16 amino acids. CDR3 region: CASSLSGTTDNSPLHF. The CDR3, as DNA: TGCGCCAGCAGCCTATCAGGGACAACCGATAATTCACCCCTCCACTTT.

This rearrangement joins TRBV5-6 to TRBJ2-7; D may be TRBD2 (5 bases). Trimming left V 0 bases short and J 7 bases short, with 17 bases between. The CDR3 totals 15 residues. The germline V gene encodes CDR1 SGHDT and CDR2 YYEEEE. CDR3 sequence reads: CASSLVSRGLWEQYF. DNA of the CDR3: TGTGCCAGCAGCTTGGTTAGTCGCGGGTTATGGGAGCAGTACTTC. The whole variable domain, remainder taken from reference TRBV5-6 and TRBJ2-7, is DAGVTQSPTHLIKTRGQQVTLRCSPKSGHDTVSWYQQALGQGPQFIFQYYEEEERQRGNFPDRFSGHQFPNYSSELNVNALLLGDSALYLCASSLVSRGLWEQYFGPGTRLTVT.

This chain links TRBV18 with TRBJ2-7, with D possibly matching TRBD2 (5 bases). CDR1 and CDR2 (germline): KGHSH, LQKENI. The CDR3 runs 14 residues. The V end lost 3 bases, the J end lost 7 bases, and 16 bases lay between the germline ends. The CDR3 region has the DNA TGTGCCAGCTCACCGGGTCTCGCCGAGGGTGAGCAGTACTTC. It translates to CASSPGLAEGEQYF.

The rearrangement uses TRBV5-8 and TRBJ1-5, with D possibly matching TRBD1 (5 bases). The germline V and J ends were trimmed by 7 bases and 3 bases, with 11 bases remaining between them. The CDR3 is 13 residues long. Germline loops: CDR1 SGHTS, CDR2 YDEGEE. The CDR3 is CASSWGPNQPQHF. CDR3 nucleotides: TGTGCCAGCTCGTGGGGCCCCAATCAGCCCCAGCATTTT.

The chain employs TRBV11-1 and TRBJ1-6, with 8 bases lining up with TRBD1. The CDR3 runs 14 residues. V was clipped by 5 bases and J by 5 bases; unmatched bases: 2. Looked up from germline, CDR1 is SGHAT and CDR2 is FQDESV (reference sequence). CDR3 region: CASSRTGNNSPLHF. CDR3 nucleotide sequence: TGTGCCAGCAGCCGGACAGGGAATAATTCACCCCTCCACTTT.

The genes are TRBV6-1 and TRBJ1-5, with D tentatively TRBD1 (5 bases). The CDR3 has 15 residues. V shed 3 bases and J shed 3 bases, with 12 bases lying between them. Germline CDR1 and CDR2: MNHNS and SASEGT. CDR3 in amino acids: CASSEADSFNQPQHF. The CDR3 region has the DNA TGTGCCAGCAGTGAGGCCGACAGTTTCAATCAGCCCCAGCATTTT.

V usage is TRBV19 and J usage is TRBJ1-1; D is unresolved. Germline V gene lookup returns CDR1 LNHDA and CDR2 SQIVND (reference sequence). The length of the CDR3 is 13 residues. With 7 bases removed from V and 1 base from J, the gap between germline ends came to 10 bases. The CDR3 is CASKAGANTEAFF. The CDR3 DNA is TGTGCCAGTAAGGCCGGAGCGAACACTGAAGCTTTCTTT. The entire variable domain, with the rest obtained from reference TRBV19 and TRBJ1-1, is as follows: DGGITQSPKYLFRKEGQNVTLSCEQNLNHDAMYWYRQDPGQGLRLIYYSQIVNDFQKGDIAEGYSVSREKKESFPLTVTSAQKNPTAFYLCASKAGANTEAFFGQGTRLTVV.

The chain joins TRBV7-9 to TRBJ1-3; possible D gene TRBD1, 5 bases. The germline CDR1 and CDR2 sequences are SEHNR and FQNEAQ (reference sequence). CDR3 size: 15 residues. V lost 7 bases, J lost 8 bases, and 21 bases lay in between. The chain's CDR3 is CASTPGVGEGDTIYF. In DNA, the CDR3 is TGTGCCAGCACCCCGGGGGTCGGGGAAGGAGACACCATATATTTT.

The chain uses TRBV19 and TRBJ1-5, with 7 bases aligning to TRBD1. Germline CDR1 reads LNHDA; CDR2 reads SQIVND (reference sequence). The CDR3 is 14 amino acids. V was clipped by 5 bases and J by 3 bases; unmatched bases: 4. CDR3 loop: CASSQQGINQPQHF. In DNA form, the CDR3 reads TGTGCCAGTAGTCAACAGGGGATCAATCAGCCCCAGCATTTT.

In the case of this clone: Relative to the germline gene, one junction end is altered; a read error may explain this. Within the sample, other DNA sequences also encode this same CDR3. The chain couples TRBV12-5 to TRBJ1-3; D might be TRBD1 (6 bases). The CDR3 totals 15 residues. In germline, CDR1 is LGHNT, CDR2 FRNRAP. CDR3 sequence: CASGSQGISGNTIYF. The DNA for the CDR3 is TGTGCTAGCGGTTCCCAGGGGATCTCTGGAAACACCATATATTTT.

This clone has just a few counts. This chain joins TRBV7-9 and TRBJ1-3, with D hard to call. From germline, CDR1 is SEHNR and CDR2 FQNEAQ (reference sequence). Trimming removed 7 bases at V and 0 bases at J, with 10 bases between. This CDR3 has 14 amino acids. The CDR3 protein is CASIRAGSGNTIYF. The CDR3 DNA is TGTGCCAGCATCCGCGCAGGCTCTGGAAACACCATATATTTT.

The rearrangement uses TRBV5-4 and TRBJ2-1; 11 nucleotides match TRBD2. The CDR3 spans 15 residues. Trimming took 5 bases from V and 7 from J; bases not matched to a gene: 8. Germline V lookup: CDR1 SGHNT, CDR2 YYREEE (reference sequence). The CDR3 bases are TGTGCCAGCAGTGACCCGGGACTAGCGGTTAATGAGCAGTTCTTC. Its translation is CASSDPGLAVNEQFF.

The genes are TRBV18 and TRBJ1-6; D might be TRBD1 (6 bases). Between the trimmed V and J ends, which lost 4 bases and 0 bases, there was a span of 7 bases. The V gene's germline CDR1 is KGHSH and CDR2 LQKENI. The CDR3 sequence is 15 residues long. The CDR3 is CASSQDSSYNSPLHF. DNA of the CDR3: TGTGCCAGCTCACAGGACAGCTCCTATAATTCACCCCTCCACTTT.

The V and J genes are TRBV6-6 and TRBJ1-3; D uncertain. Germline assignment: CDR1 MNHNY and CDR2 SVGAGI (reference sequence). The CDR3 is 16 amino acids. CDR3 in amino acids: CATSGSRSLSGNTIYF. The CDR3 region has the DNA TGTGCGACTTCCGGGTCCCGTTCCCTCTCTGGAAACACCATATATTTT.

V usage is TRBV4-2 and J usage is TRBJ2-2; 12 positions agree with TRBD2. This CDR3 contains 16 residues. Germline V CDR1 and CDR2: LGHNA, YNFKEQ. Trimming removed 4 bases from V and 7 bases from J; junction bases left unmatched: 7. The CDR3 is CASSLTTSGRIGELFF. The CDR3 coding sequence is TGTGCCAGCAGCCTTACGACTAGCGGGAGAATCGGGGAGCTGTTTTTT.

CDR3 coding DNA: TGTGCCAGCTCACTGAGCGGGGGAAAGGCCTACGAGCAGTACTTC. Its protein product is CASSLSGGKAYEQYF. V is TRBV18 and J is TRBJ2-7; 8 bases align to TRBD2. V dropped 4 bases and J dropped 2; count of bases not matched to a gene: 7. Germline CDR1 reads KGHSH; CDR2 reads LQKENI. CDR3 length: 15 amino acids.

Written as DNA, the CDR3 is TGTGCCAGCAGCTTCACGGGAGGGTACGGGGAGCTGTTTTTT. Translation: CASSFTGGYGELFF. This chain connects TRBV11-2 to TRBJ2-2; the match to TRBD2 covers 8 bases. V was clipped by 3 bases and J by 7 bases; unmatched bases: 4. This CDR3 has 14 amino acids. Germline V gives CDR1 SGHAT, CDR2 FQNNGV.

The V call is TRBV4-1, the J call TRBJ2-7, with 7 bases matching TRBD1. The germline gives CDR1 MGHRA, CDR2 YSYEKL. The CDR3 spans 15 residues. V dropped 0 bases and J dropped 2; count of bases not matched to a gene: 4. CDR3 sequence: CASSQDPGTAYEQYF. CDR3 coding DNA: TGCGCCAGCAGCCAAGATCCGGGGACAGCCTACGAGCAGTACTTC.

This chain connects TRBV5-4 to TRBJ1-3; D remains unclear. Trimming left V 2 bases short and J 0 bases short, with 9 bases between. Germline CDR1 is SGHNT and CDR2 is YYREEE (reference sequence). CDR3 length equals 15 residues. The CDR3 protein is CASSLPEVSGNTIYF. The CDR3 DNA reads TGTGCCAGCAGCTTACCAGAGGTCTCTGGAAACACCATATATTTT.

This clone was detected once. The genes are TRBV18 and TRBJ2-1; TRBD1 agrees at 9 bases. The CDR3 is 17 residues long. V lost 3 bases, J lost 9 bases, and 15 bases stayed unmatched. Germline V gene lookup returns CDR1 KGHSH and CDR2 LQKENI. CDR3 region: CASSPPRVDRGSSEQFF. CDR3 nucleotide sequence: TGTGCCAGCTCACCCCCACGGGTCGACAGGGGGTCGAGTGAGCAGTTCTTC.

The V call is TRBV6-6, the J call TRBJ2-5; the match to TRBD2 covers 10 bases. The V and J ends lost 11 bases and 1 base, in that order; junction bases with no gene match: 4. This CDR3 has 13 residues. CDR1 is MNHNY, CDR2 SVGAGI, per germline (reference sequence). The CDR3, as DNA: TGTGCCTGTCGGACTAGCGGCCAAGAGACCCAGTACTTC. Its translation is CACRTSGQETQYF.

This clone was seen once. The rearrangement links TRBV12-3 or TRBV12-4 to TRBJ1-2; D remains ambiguous. CDR3 size: 13 residues. V was pared by 2 bases and J by 4 bases, with 8 bases between. DNA of the CDR3: TGTGCCAGCAGTTTAAGTCAGTTCTATGGCTACACCTTC. Translated: CASSLSQFYGYTF.

This chain connects TRBV3-1 (or the pseudogene TRBV3-2) to TRBJ1-2; weak D call: TRBD1 (5 bases). CDR1 is LGHDT and CDR2 is YNNKEL in the germline V gene (reference sequence). The V end lost 8 bases, the J end lost 8 bases, and 15 bases lay between the germline ends. The CDR3 has 12 residues. For the CDR3, the DNA is TGTGCCAGCGGGGCTCTTTCGGAAGGCTACACCTTC. As protein: CASGALSEGYTF.

The chain combines TRBV11-2 with TRBJ1-1, with D perhaps TRBD1 (6 bases). The CDR3 loop spans 16 amino acids. Germline V gives CDR1 SGHAT, CDR2 FQNNGV. The V gene lost 5 bases and the J gene lost 2 bases, with 18 bases spanning the gap. CDR3 bases: TGTGCCAGCAGCCCCAACCCGGGACAACGAAACACTGAAGCTTTCTTT. This encodes CASSPNPGQRNTEAFF.